The present TCR beta chain was sequenced within a study of blood T cell repertoires in COVID-19. The repertoire was sequenced with immunoSEQ multiplex PCR; TCRdb's copy has only in-frame clones and lacks some. The data show about 310,000 clones, with around 90% seen just once and about 2.5% held by the top ten. From germline, CDR1 is MNHNS and CDR2 SASEGT. The V and J ends lost 2 bases and 10 bases respectively, with 8 bases between them. The CDR3 is 11 amino acids. The rearrangement uses TRBV6-1 and TRBJ1-1, with unresolved D. This TCR was sampled from a man aged 18-30 years with active or convalescent COVID-19. Sequencing used peripheral blood. The CDR3 reads CASSENLRAFF. CDR3 DNA: TGTGCCAGCAGTGAAAATTTGAGAGCTTTCTTT.